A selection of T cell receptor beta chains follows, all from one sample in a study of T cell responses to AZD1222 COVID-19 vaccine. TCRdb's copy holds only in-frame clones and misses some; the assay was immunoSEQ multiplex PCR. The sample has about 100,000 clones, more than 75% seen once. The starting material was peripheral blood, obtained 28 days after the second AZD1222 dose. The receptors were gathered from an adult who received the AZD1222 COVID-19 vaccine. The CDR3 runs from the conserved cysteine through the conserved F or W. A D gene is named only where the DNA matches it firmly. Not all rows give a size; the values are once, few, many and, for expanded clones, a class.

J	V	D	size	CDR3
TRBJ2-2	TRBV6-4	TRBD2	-	CASSWTSGGELFF
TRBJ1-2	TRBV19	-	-	CASSQTNYGYTF
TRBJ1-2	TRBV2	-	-	CAGRGQGGHYGYTF
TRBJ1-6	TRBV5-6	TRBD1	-	CASSLEGARGSPLHF
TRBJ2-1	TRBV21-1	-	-	CASEQGQGYHEQFF
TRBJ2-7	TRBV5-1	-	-	CASSLTGSHYEQYF
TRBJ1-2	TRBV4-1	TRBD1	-	CASSPGQGGSYGYTF
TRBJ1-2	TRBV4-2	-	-	CASSQAWTENYGYTF
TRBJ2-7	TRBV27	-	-	CASSPAGRTHEQYF
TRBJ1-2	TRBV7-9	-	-	CASSPRVDGYTF
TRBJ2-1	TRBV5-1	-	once	CASSLDSLSYNEQFF
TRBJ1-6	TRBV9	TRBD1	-	CASSASSSGTDNSPLHF
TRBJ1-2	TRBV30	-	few	CAWTPGTSYGYTF
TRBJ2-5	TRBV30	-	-	CALDRTLQETQYF
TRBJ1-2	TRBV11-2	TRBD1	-	CASSFDRAGGYTF
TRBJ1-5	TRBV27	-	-	CASSDGVDQPQHF
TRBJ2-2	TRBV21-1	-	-	CASISGDRHTGELFF
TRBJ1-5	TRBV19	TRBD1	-	CASPRDRDGNQPQHF
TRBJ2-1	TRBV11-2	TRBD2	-	CASSPSGRNYNEQFF
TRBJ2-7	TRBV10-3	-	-	CAISEGQNFYEQYF
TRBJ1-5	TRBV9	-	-	CASSARDGLNQPQHF
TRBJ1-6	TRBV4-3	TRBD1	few	CASSRDRYNSPLHF
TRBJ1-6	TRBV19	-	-	CASQGKSPYSPLHF
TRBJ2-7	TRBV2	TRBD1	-	CASRMLGQGSYEQYF
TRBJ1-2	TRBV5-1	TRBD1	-	CASSPDRANYGYTF
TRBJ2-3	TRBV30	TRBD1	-	CAWTDRGRADTQYF
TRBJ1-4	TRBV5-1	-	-	CASSLETANEKLFF
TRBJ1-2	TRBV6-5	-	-	CASSYSITAYGYTF
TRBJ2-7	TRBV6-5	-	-	CASVVTYEQYF
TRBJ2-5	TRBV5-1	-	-	CASSLAPGEETQYF
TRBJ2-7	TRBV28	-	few	CASNSPSGRGHEQYF
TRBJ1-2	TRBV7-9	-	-	CASSLLVDGYTF
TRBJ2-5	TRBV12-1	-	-	CASSLPTVQTQYF
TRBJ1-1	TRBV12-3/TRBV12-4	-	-	CASSLFSNTEAFF
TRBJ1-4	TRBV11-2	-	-	CASSLDPARTVGEKLFF
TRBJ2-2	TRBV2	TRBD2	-	CASSFGLAGGVGELFF